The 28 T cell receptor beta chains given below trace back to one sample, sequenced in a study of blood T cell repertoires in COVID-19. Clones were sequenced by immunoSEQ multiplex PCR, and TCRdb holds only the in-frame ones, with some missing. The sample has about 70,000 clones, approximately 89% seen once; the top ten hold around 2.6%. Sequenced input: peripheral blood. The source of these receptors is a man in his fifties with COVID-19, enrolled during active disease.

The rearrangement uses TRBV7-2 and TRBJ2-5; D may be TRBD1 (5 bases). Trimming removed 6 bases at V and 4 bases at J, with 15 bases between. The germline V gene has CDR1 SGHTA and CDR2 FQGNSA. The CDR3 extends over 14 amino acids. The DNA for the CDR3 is TGTGCCAGCAGACCGGGTGGGGCCCGAGAGACCCAGTACTTC. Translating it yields CASRPGGARETQYF.

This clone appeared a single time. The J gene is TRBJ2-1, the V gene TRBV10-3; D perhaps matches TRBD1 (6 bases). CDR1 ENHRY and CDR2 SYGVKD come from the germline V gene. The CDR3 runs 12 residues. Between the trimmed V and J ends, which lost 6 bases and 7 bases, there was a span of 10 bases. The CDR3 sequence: CAIRTDRNEQFF. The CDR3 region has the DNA TGTGCCATCAGGACAGACAGGAATGAGCAGTTCTTC.

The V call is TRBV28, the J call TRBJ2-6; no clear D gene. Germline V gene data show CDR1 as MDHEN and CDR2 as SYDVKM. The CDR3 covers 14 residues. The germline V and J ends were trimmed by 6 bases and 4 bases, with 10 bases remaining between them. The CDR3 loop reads CASSPPPGANVLTF. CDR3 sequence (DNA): TGTGCCAGCAGCCCTCCCCCCGGGGCCAACGTCCTGACTTTC.

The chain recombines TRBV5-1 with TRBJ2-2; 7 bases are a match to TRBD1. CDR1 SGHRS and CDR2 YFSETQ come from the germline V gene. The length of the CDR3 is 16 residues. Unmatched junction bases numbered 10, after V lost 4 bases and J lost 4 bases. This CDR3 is CASSPIQGKGTGELFF. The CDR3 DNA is TGCGCCAGCAGCCCGATACAGGGGAAGGGCACCGGGGAGCTGTTTTTT.

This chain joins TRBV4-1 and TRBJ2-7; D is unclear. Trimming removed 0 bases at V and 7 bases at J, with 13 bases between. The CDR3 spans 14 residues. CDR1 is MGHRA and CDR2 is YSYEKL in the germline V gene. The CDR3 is CASSQDTRFWEQYF. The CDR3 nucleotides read TGCGCCAGCAGCCAAGATACCCGGTTCTGGGAGCAGTACTTC.

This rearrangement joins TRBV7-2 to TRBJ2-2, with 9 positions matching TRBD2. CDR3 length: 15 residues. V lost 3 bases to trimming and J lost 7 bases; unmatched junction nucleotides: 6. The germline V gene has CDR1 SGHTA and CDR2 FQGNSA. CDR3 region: CASSFLAGVDGELFF. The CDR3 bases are TGTGCCAGCAGCTTTTTAGCGGGAGTGGACGGGGAGCTGTTTTTT.

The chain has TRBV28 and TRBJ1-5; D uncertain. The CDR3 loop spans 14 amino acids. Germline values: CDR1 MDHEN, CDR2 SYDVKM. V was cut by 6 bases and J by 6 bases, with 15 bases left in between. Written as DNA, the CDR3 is TGTGCCAGCAGCCAGTCAGGCCACGGTCAGCCCCAGCATTTT. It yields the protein CASSQSGHGQPQHF.

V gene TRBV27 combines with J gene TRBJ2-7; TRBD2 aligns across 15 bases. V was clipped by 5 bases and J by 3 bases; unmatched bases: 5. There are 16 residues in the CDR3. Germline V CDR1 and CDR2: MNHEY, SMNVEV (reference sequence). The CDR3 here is CASSGRTSGRVYEQYF. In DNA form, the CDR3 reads TGTGCCAGCAGTGGGAGGACTAGCGGGAGGGTCTACGAGCAGTACTTC.

CDR3 nucleotide sequence: TGTGCCAGCAGCTGGGGAGCGGACTCCTACAATGAGCAGTTCTTC. Amino acids: CASSWGADSYNEQFF. The chain is built from TRBV28 and TRBJ2-1, with TRBD2 as a possible D gene (5 bases). Germline values: CDR1 MDHEN, CDR2 SYDVKM. This CDR3 is 15 amino acids long. Trimming took 6 bases from V and 0 from J, leaving 12 bases between them.

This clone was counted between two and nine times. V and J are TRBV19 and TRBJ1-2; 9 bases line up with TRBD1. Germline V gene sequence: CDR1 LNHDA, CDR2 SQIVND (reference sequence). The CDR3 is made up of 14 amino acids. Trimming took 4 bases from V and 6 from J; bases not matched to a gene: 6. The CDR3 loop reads CASSTRGQGNGYTF. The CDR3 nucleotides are TGTGCCAGTAGTACTAGAGGACAGGGGAATGGCTACACCTTC.

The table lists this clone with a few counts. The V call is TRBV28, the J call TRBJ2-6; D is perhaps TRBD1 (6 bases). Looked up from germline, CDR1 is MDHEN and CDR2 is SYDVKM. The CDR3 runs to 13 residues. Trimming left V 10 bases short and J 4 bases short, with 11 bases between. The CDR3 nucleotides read TGTGCCACCTACAGGGCGGGGGCCAACGTCCTGACTTTC. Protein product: CATYRAGANVLTF.

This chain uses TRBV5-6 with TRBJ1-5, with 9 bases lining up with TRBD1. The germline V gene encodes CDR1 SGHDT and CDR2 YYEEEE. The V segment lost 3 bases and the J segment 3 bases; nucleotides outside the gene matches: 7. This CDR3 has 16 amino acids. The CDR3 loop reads CASSSRTGGINQPQHF. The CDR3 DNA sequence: TGTGCCAGCAGCTCCCGTACAGGGGGCATCAATCAGCCCCAGCATTTT.

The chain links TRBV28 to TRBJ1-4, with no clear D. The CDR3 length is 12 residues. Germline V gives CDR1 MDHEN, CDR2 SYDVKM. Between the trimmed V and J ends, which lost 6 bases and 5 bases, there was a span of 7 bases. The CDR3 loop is CASRSKNEKLFF. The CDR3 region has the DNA TGTGCCAGCAGAAGCAAAAATGAAAAACTGTTTTTT.

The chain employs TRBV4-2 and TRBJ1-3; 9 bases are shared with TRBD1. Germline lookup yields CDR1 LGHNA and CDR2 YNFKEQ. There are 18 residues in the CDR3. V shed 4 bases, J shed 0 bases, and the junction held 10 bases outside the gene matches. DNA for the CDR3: TGTGCCAGCAGCCTCGTCCCGGGACAGGGTAACTCTGGAAACACCATATATTTT. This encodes CASSLVPGQGNSGNTIYF.

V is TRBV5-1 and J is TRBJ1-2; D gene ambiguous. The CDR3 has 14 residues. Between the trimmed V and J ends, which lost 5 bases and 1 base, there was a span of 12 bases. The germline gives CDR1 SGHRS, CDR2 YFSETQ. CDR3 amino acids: CASRRGTYNYGYTF. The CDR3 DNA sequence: TGCGCCAGCAGGCGAGGCACTTATAACTATGGCTACACCTTC.

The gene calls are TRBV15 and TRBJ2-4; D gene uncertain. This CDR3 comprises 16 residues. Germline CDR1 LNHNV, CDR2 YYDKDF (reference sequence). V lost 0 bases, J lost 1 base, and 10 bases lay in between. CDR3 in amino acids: CATSRDRGSAKNIQYF. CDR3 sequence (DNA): TGTGCCACCAGCAGAGATCGAGGATCGGCCAAAAACATTCAGTACTTC. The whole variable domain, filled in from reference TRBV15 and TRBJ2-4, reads DAMVIQNPRYQVTQFGKPVTLSCSQTLNHNVMYWYQQKSSQAPKLLFHYYDKDFNNEADTPDNFQSRRPNTSFCFLDIRSPGLGDTAMYLCATSRDRGSAKNIQYFGAGTRLSVL.

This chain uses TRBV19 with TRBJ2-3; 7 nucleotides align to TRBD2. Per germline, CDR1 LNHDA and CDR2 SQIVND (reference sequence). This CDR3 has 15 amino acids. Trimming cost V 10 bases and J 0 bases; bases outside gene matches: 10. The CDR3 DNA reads TGTGCCACCAGGGAGGGACTCCATAGCACAGATACGCAGTATTTT. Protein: CATREGLHSTDTQYF.

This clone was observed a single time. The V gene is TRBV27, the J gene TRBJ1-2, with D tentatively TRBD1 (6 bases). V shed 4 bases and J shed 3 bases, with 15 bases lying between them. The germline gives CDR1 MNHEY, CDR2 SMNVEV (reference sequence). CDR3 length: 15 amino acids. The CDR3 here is CASSSRGGADYGYTF. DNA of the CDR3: TGTGCCAGCAGTTCCCGGGGGGGCGCTGACTATGGCTACACCTTC.

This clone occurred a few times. The CDR3 is CASSGTASYEQYF. CDR3 DNA: TGCGCCAGCAGCGGGACAGCCTCCTACGAGCAGTACTTC. The rearrangement joins TRBV5-1 to TRBJ2-7, with 7 nucleotides matching TRBD1. V lost 4 bases and J lost 0; bases outside the gene matches: 1. CDR3 length: 13 residues. Germline V gives CDR1 SGHRS, CDR2 YFSETQ.

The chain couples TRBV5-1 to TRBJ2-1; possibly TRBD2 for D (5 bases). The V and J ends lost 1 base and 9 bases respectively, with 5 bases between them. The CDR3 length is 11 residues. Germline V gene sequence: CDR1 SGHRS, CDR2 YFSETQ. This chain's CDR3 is CASSLRGEQFF. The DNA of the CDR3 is TGCGCCAGCAGCTTGCGGGGTGAGCAGTTCTTC.

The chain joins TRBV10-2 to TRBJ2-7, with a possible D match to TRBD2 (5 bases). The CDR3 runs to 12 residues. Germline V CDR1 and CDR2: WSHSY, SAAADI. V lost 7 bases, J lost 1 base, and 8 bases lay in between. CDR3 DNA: TGCGCCAGCATGCGAGGGTCCTACGAGCAGTACTTC. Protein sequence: CASMRGSYEQYF.

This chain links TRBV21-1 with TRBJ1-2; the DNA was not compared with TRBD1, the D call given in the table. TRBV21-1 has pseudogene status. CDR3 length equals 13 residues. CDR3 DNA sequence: TGTGCCAGCAGCCGGACAGCTAACTATGGCTACACCTTC. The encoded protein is CASSRTANYGYTF.

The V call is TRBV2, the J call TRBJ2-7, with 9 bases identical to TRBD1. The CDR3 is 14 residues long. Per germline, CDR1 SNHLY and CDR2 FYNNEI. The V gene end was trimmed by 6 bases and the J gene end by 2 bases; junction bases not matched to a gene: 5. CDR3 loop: CASRRTGVTYEQYF. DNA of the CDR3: TGTGCCAGCAGGAGGACAGGGGTCACCTACGAGCAGTACTTC.

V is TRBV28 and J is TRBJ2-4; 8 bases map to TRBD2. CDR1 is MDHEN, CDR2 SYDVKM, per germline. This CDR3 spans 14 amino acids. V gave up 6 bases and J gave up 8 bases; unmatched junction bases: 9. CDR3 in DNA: TGTGCCAGCAGCTCTGCGGGGGGCCCGCACATTCAGTACTTC. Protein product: CASSSAGGPHIQYF.

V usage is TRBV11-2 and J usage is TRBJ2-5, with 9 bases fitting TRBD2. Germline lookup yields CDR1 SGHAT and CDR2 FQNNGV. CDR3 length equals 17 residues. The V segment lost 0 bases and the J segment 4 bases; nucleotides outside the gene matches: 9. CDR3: CASSLDGVAGVTETQYF. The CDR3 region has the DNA TGTGCCAGCAGCTTAGATGGGGTAGCGGGAGTGACAGAGACCCAGTACTTC.

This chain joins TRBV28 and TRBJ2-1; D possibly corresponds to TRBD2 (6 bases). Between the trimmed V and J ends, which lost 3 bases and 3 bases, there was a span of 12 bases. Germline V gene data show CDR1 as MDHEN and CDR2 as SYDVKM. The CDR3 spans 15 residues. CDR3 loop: CASSFRRELYNEQFF. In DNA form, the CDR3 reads TGTGCCAGCAGTTTCCGGCGGGAACTCTACAATGAGCAGTTCTTC.

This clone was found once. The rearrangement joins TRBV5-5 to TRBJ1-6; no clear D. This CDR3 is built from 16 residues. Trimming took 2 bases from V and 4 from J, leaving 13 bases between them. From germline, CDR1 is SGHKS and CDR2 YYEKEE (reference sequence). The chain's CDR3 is CASSFLGGRYNSPLHF. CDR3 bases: TGTGCCAGCAGCTTTTTAGGCGGTAGATATAATTCACCCCTCCACTTT.

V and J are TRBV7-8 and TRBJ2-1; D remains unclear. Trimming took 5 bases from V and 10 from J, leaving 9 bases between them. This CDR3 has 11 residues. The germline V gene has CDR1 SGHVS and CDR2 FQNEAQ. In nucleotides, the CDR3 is TGTGCCAGCAGCCTGAGCTTGGAGCAGTTCTTC. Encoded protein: CASSLSLEQFF.